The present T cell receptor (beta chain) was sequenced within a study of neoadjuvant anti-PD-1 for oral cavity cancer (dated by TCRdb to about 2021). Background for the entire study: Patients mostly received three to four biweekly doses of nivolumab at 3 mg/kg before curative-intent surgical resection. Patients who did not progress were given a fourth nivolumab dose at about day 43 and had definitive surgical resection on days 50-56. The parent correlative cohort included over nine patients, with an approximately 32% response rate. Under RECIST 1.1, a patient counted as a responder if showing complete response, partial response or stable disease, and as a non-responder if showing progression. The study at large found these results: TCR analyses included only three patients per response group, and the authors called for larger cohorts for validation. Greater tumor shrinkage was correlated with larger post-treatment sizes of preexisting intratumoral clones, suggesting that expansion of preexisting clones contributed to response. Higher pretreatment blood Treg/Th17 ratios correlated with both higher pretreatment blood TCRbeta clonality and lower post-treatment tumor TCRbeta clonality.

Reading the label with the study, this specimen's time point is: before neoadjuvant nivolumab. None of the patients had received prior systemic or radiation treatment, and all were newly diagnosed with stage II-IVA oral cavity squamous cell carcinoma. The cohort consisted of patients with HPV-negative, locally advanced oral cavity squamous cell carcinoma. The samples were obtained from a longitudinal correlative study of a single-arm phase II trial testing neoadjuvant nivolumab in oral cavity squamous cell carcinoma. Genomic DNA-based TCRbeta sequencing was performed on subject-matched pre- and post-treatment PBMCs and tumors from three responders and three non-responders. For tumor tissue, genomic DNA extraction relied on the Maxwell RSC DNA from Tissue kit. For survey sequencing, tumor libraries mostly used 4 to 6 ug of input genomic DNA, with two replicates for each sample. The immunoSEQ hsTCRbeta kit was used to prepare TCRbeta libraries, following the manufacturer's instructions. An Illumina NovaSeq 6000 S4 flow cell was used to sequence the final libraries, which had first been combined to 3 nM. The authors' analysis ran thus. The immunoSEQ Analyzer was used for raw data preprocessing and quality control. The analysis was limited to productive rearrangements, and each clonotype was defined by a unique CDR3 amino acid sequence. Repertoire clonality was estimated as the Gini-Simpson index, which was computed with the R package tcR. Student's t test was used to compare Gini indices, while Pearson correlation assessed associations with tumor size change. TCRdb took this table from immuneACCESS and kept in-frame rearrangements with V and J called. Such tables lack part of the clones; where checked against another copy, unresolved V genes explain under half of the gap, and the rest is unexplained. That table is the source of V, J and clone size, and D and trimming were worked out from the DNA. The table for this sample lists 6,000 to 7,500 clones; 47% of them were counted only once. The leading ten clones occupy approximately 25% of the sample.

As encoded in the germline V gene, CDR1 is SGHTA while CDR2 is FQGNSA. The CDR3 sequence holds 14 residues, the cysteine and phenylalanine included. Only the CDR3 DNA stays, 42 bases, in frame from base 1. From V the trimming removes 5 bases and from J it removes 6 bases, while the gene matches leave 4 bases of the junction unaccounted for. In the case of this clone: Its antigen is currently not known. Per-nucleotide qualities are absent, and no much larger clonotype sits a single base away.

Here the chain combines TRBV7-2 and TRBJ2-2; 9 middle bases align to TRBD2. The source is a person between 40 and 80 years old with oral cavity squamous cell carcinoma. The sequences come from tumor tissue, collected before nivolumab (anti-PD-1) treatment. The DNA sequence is TGTGCCAGCAGCCGGGGACTAGCCTCCGGGGAGCTGTTTTTT. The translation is CASSRGLASGELFF.